The rows below give T cell receptor beta chains drawn from one sample of a study of human T cells and chemical hapten exposure. TCRdb redid the calling of the RACE reads with MiXCR, one entry per CDR3 protein. The sample lists 65,000 to 80,000 distinct CDR3 sequences, about a tenth occurring once. The sequencing here drew on whole blood, taken in connection with sensitization to the hapten diphenylcyclopropenone (DPC). The receptors stem from a woman aged 45-65 years with alopecia areata. Some clones in this sample may be carry-over from other donors' samples. Each CDR3 is given with its conserved first and last residue. Fields, in order: V gene, clone size, J gene, D gene, CDR3 protein, CDR3 DNA. D genes are given only for firm matches. Only part of the rows carry a size: once, few, many, or a class if the clone is expanded.

V: TRBV19
size: many
J: TRBJ2-6
D: NA
CDR3: CASSPGPSGANVLTF
DNA: TGTGCCAGTAGTCCCGGACCCTCTGGGGCCAACGTCCTGACTTTC

V: TRBV18
size: many
J: TRBJ2-7
D: TRBD1
CDR3: CASSPRTGVDEQYF
DNA: TGTGCCAGCTCACCACGGACAGGGGTTGACGAGCAGTACTTC

V: TRBV9
size: few
J: TRBJ1-1
D: NA
CDR3: CASSVVGLNTEAFF
DNA: TGTGCCAGCAGCGTAGTAGGGCTGAACACTGAAGCTTTCTTT

V: TRBV11-2
size: few
J: TRBJ2-3
D: TRBD2
CDR3: CASSPTSARPTDTQYF
DNA: TGTGCCAGCAGCCCTACTAGCGCCCGTCCCACAGATACGCAGTATTTT

V: TRBV18
size: many
J: TRBJ1-1
D: NA
CDR3: CASFEYHTEAFF
DNA: TGTGCCAGCTTTGAATACCACACTGAAGCTTTCTTT

V: TRBV29-1
size: NA
J: TRBJ2-3
D: NA
CDR3: CSVEDIAYSTDTQYF
DNA: TGCAGCGTTGAAGATATAGCGTATAGCACAGATACGCAGTATTTT

V: TRBV20-1
size: many
J: TRBJ2-7
D: NA
CDR3: CSARDVRGAYEQYF
DNA: TGCAGTGCTAGAGATGTCAGGGGGGCCTACGAGCAGTACTTC

V: TRBV12-3/TRBV12-4
size: many
J: TRBJ1-6
D: TRBD1
CDR3: CASRLQGGVNSPLHF
DNA: TGTGCCAGCAGACTCCAAGGGGGCGTCAATTCACCCCTCCACTTT

V: TRBV5-1
size: NA
J: TRBJ2-7
D: TRBD2
CDR3: CASSQPAGSPYYEQYF
DNA: TGCGCCAGCAGCCAACCAGCGGGGTCTCCCTACTACGAGCAGTACTTC

V: TRBV7-9
size: NA
J: TRBJ1-1
D: NA
CDR3: CASSLEPGSPVTEAFF
DNA: TGTGCCAGCAGCTTAGAGCCCGGCAGTCCCGTCACTGAAGCTTTCTTT

V: TRBV6-2/TRBV6-3
size: NA
J: TRBJ2-3
D: TRBD2
CDR3: CASALRELLNTDTQYF
DNA: TGTGCCAGCGCATTGCGGGAGCTCCTCAACACAGATACGCAGTATTTT

V: TRBV3-1
size: NA
J: TRBJ2-1
D: TRBD2
CDR3: CASSLLAGGDNEQFF
DNA: TGTGCCAGCAGCTTACTAGCGGGAGGGGACAATGAGCAGTTCTTC

V: TRBV3-1
size: many
J: TRBJ1-1
D: TRBD1
CDR3: CASRNRGGTEAFF
DNA: TGTGCCAGCAGAAACAGGGGGGGGACTGAAGCTTTCTTT

V: TRBV10-3
size: many
J: TRBJ2-7
D: NA
CDR3: CAISGGRSSYEQYF
DNA: TGTGCCATCAGTGGAGGGCGGTCCTCCTACGAGCAGTACTTC

V: TRBV6-2/TRBV6-3
size: many
J: TRBJ1-5
D: NA
CDR3: CASSYRVFSNQPQHF
DNA: TGTGCCAGCAGTTACAGGGTATTTAGCAATCAGCCCCAGCATTTT

V: TRBV5-6
size: few
J: TRBJ2-7
D: NA
CDR3: CASSLGLVGSYEQYF
DNA: TGTGCCAGCAGCTTGGGCTTAGTTGGGTCCTACGAGCAGTACTTC

V: TRBV7-8
size: few
J: TRBJ2-7
D: NA
CDR3: CASSLESAGRPYEQYF
DNA: TGTGCCAGCAGCTTAGAATCCGCGGGGCGCCCCTACGAGCAGTACTTC

V: TRBV9
size: many
J: TRBJ2-7
D: TRBD2
CDR3: CASSRLAGGPGSYEQYF
DNA: TGTGCCAGCAGTAGACTAGCGGGAGGGCCGGGATCCTACGAGCAGTACTTC

V: TRBV12-3/TRBV12-4
size: few
J: TRBJ2-3
D: NA
CDR3: CASSLVSAVTDTQYF
DNA: TGTGCCAGCAGTTTAGTATCGGCGGTCACAGATACGCAGTATTTT

V: TRBV29-1
size: NA
J: TRBJ1-1
D: NA
CDR3: CSVRLPGQVNTEAFF
DNA: TGCAGCGTTCGCCTACCGGGACAAGTGAACACTGAAGCTTTCTTT

V: TRBV9
size: NA
J: TRBJ1-2
D: NA
CDR3: CASRQDGANYGYTF
DNA: TGTGCCAGCAGGCAGGATGGAGCTAACTATGGCTACACCTTC

V: TRBV19
size: few
J: TRBJ2-1
D: TRBD1
CDR3: CASNPGQGLNEQFF
DNA: TGTGCCAGTAACCCGGGACAGGGTTTAAATGAGCAGTTCTTC

V: TRBV2
size: few
J: TRBJ1-1
D: NA
CDR3: CASSEVAGSTEAFF
DNA: TGTGCCAGCAGTGAAGTGGCGGGATCCACTGAAGCTTTCTTT

V: TRBV13
size: NA
J: TRBJ2-3
D: TRBD2
CDR3: CASSAPRGLADRDTQYF
DNA: TGTGCCAGCAGCGCCCCCCGGGGACTAGCGGACAGAGATACGCAGTATTTT

V: TRBV27
size: few
J: TRBJ1-6
D: NA
CDR3: CASRWTGGNSPLHF
DNA: TGTGCCAGCAGATGGACGGGGGGGAATTCACCCCTCCACTTT

V: TRBV28
size: NA
J: TRBJ1-3
D: NA
CDR3: CASSSQYSGNTIYF
DNA: TGTGCCAGCAGTTCCCAATACTCTGGAAACACCATATATTTT

V: TRBV12-3/TRBV12-4
size: few
J: TRBJ1-4
D: NA
CDR3: CASSNREKLFF
DNA: TGTGCCAGCAGTAACAGGGAAAAACTGTTTTTT

V: TRBV6-2/TRBV6-3
size: many
J: TRBJ1-1
D: TRBD1
CDR3: CASSYSRGTNTEAFF
DNA: TGTGCCAGCAGTTACTCCAGGGGGACGAACACTGAAGCTTTCTTT

V: TRBV5-1
size: few
J: TRBJ2-5
D: TRBD2
CDR3: CASSQLAGAWETQYF
DNA: TGCGCCAGCAGCCAACTAGCGGGAGCTTGGGAGACCCAGTACTTC

V: TRBV29-1
size: few
J: TRBJ2-7
D: NA
CDR3: CSVGLGGYEQYF
DNA: TGCAGCGTTGGGTTGGGAGGCTACGAGCAGTACTTC

V: TRBV27
size: few
J: TRBJ2-2
D: NA
CDR3: CASGLTSNPGELFF
DNA: TGTGCCAGCGGTTTGACTTCAAACCCCGGGGAGCTGTTTTTT

V: TRBV5-4
size: few
J: TRBJ2-7
D: NA
CDR3: CASSGGGSFFDSYEQYF
DNA: TGTGCCAGCAGCGGGGGCGGGAGCTTTTTCGACTCCTACGAGCAGTACTTC

V: TRBV5-1
size: many
J: TRBJ2-7
D: TRBD2
CDR3: CASSQGTSGPYEQYF
DNA: TGCGCCAGCAGCCAGGGAACTAGCGGGCCCTACGAGCAGTACTTC

V: TRBV7-7
size: many
J: TRBJ2-1
D: NA
CDR3: CASSSTIDSYNEQFF
DNA: TGTGCTAGCAGCTCTACCATAGATTCCTACAATGAGCAGTTCTTC

V: TRBV6-1
size: few
J: TRBJ2-7
D: NA
CDR3: CASSEVGWQEQYF
DNA: TGTGCCAGCAGTGAAGTGGGTTGGCAGGAGCAGTACTTC

V: TRBV6-6
size: many
J: TRBJ1-5
D: TRBD1
CDR3: CASSHPLGQGALGQPQHF
DNA: TGTGCCAGCAGTCACCCTTTGGGACAGGGGGCCCTCGGTCAGCCCCAGCATTTT

V: TRBV5-1
size: many
J: TRBJ2-5
D: NA
CDR3: CASSLGQGGETQYF
DNA: TGCGCCAGCAGCTTAGGCCAGGGTGGAGAGACCCAGTACTTC

V: TRBV29-1
size: few
J: TRBJ1-1
D: NA
CDR3: CSVERDKDEAFF
DNA: TGCAGCGTTGAACGGGACAAAGATGAAGCTTTCTTT

V: TRBV18
size: many
J: TRBJ1-5
D: NA
CDR3: CASSPLPSSLNQPQHF
DNA: TGTGCCAGCTCACCACTCCCTTCATCACTCAATCAGCCCCAGCATTTT

V: TRBV7-9
size: few
J: TRBJ2-3
D: NA
CDR3: CASSPRTKDTQYF
DNA: TGTGCCAGCAGCCCACGGACTAAAGATACGCAGTATTTT

V: TRBV7-7
size: few
J: TRBJ1-1
D: NA
CDR3: CASSARGGTEAFF
DNA: TGTGCTAGCAGCGCTCGGGGTGGCACTGAAGCTTTCTTT

V: TRBV20-1
size: few
J: TRBJ1-1
D: NA
CDR3: CSARDIAGTRAFF
DNA: TGCAGTGCTAGAGATATCGCAGGGACTAGAGCTTTCTTT

V: TRBV7-8
size: many
J: TRBJ2-1
D: NA
CDR3: CASRPPRDSNEQFF
DNA: TGTGCCAGCAGGCCCCCTAGAGACTCCAATGAGCAGTTCTTC

V: TRBV28
size: few
J: TRBJ2-3
D: TRBD2
CDR3: CATCGSPTDTQYF
DNA: TGTGCCACATGCGGGAGTCCCACAGATACGCAGTATTTT

V: TRBV6-1
size: few
J: TRBJ1-6
D: TRBD1
CDR3: CASSLWTGDSPLHF
DNA: TGTGCCAGCAGTTTGTGGACAGGGGACTCACCCCTCCACTTT

V: TRBV29-1
size: few
J: TRBJ1-2
D: NA
CDR3: CSVRQSAYGYTF
DNA: TGCAGCGTTCGACAGTCCGCCTATGGCTACACCTTC

V: TRBV9
size: few
J: TRBJ2-7
D: NA
CDR3: CASSVEAVPIYEQYF
DNA: TGTGCCAGCAGCGTAGAGGCGGTCCCGATCTACGAGCAGTACTTC

V: TRBV6-5
size: NA
J: TRBJ1-2
D: NA
CDR3: CASGPRQALRGYTF
DNA: TGTGCCAGCGGCCCCCGACAGGCCTTACGTGGCTACACCTTC

V: TRBV7-3
size: many
J: TRBJ1-1
D: TRBD1
CDR3: CASSPRTGSITEAFF
DNA: TGTGCCAGCAGCCCCCGGACAGGGAGTATCACTGAAGCTTTCTTT

V: TRBV6-6
size: many
J: TRBJ2-3
D: NA
CDR3: CASRYGTSSTDTQYF
DNA: TGTGCCAGCAGATACGGGACTTCTAGCACAGATACGCAGTATTTT

V: TRBV12-3/TRBV12-4
size: NA
J: TRBJ2-2
D: TRBD2
CDR3: CASSFTSGSWTGELFF
DNA: TGTGCCAGCAGTTTCACTAGCGGGAGTTGGACCGGGGAGCTGTTTTTT

V: TRBV4-3
size: NA
J: TRBJ2-3
D: NA
CDR3: CASSQASFETDTQYF
DNA: TGCGCCAGCAGCCAAGCTAGCTTTGAGACGGATACGCAGTATTTT

V: TRBV12-3/TRBV12-4
size: NA
J: TRBJ2-7
D: TRBD1
CDR3: CASSLGTGGYEQYF
DNA: TGTGCCAGCAGTTTAGGGACAGGGGGCTACGAGCAGTACTTC